A selection of T cell receptor beta chains follows, all from one sample in a study of blood T cell repertoires in COVID-19. Clones were sequenced by immunoSEQ multiplex PCR, and TCRdb holds only the in-frame ones, with some missing. Altogether 150,000 to 200,000 clones are present, just under 85% being singletons, with the ten largest covering 6.5% to 9%. Sequencing was carried out using peripheral blood. These receptors came from a woman of 80 years or more with COVID-19, enrolled during active disease. CDR3s include the opening cysteine and the closing phenylalanine or tryptophan.

j_gene | v_gene | CDR3aa
TRBJ1-5 | TRBV7-9 | CASSFLADQPQHF
TRBJ1-2 | TRBV6-5 | CASRSPDSLYGYTF
TRBJ2-7 | TRBV29-1 | CSAYQAGGHSYEQYF
TRBJ1-2 | TRBV5-1 | CASSLAGEYYGYTF
TRBJ1-1 | TRBV28 | CASRLEGDRGSEAFF
TRBJ2-7 | TRBV3-1/TRBV3-2 | CASSQSGGYEQYF
TRBJ2-3 | TRBV10-3 | CAARGAKDTQYF
TRBJ2-2 | TRBV3-1/TRBV3-2 | CASSQVRGPGELFF
TRBJ1-1 | TRBV4-2 | CASSRGDRDGLTTEAFF
TRBJ1-1 | TRBV12-3/TRBV12-4 | CASSLRTEAFF
TRBJ1-4 | TRBV3-1/TRBV3-2 | CASSQMGPAEKLFF
TRBJ1-6 | TRBV6-5 | CASSYTGKDNSPLHF
TRBJ1-1 | TRBV7-3 | CASSLMHRGNQNTEAFF
TRBJ2-1 | TRBV3-1/TRBV3-2 | CASSPRTSDFTEQFF
TRBJ1-3 | TRBV19 | CASSMGQGTGNTIYF
TRBJ1-2 | TRBV7-2 | CASSFRDSNYGYTF
TRBJ1-2 | TRBV18 | CASSAGAQLYGYTF
TRBJ1-5 | TRBV5-6 | CASSLQDQPQHF
TRBJ1-5 | TRBV28 | CASSFSPSGNQPQHF
TRBJ1-1 | TRBV29-1 | CSAEGRGAEAFF
TRBJ2-1 | TRBV7-3 | CASSSTGADEQFF
TRBJ2-7 | TRBV2 | CAGKRDYEQYF
TRBJ1-2 | TRBV7-2 | CASSPQPNRGYGYTF
TRBJ1-3 | TRBV5-1 | CASSLQGTASGNTIYF
TRBJ2-3 | TRBV15 | CATSGRQLSTDTQYF
TRBJ2-3 | TRBV7-2 | CASSPRLAGTDTQYF
TRBJ2-5 | TRBV11-1 | CASSRGSQETQYF
TRBJ1-1 | TRBV6-5 | CASILQGGATEAFF
TRBJ1-5 | TRBV15 | CATSGTVSNQPQHF
TRBJ1-3 | TRBV23-1 | CASSQRGYLGNTIYF
TRBJ2-5 | TRBV20-1 | CSAAGEETQYF
TRBJ2-7 | TRBV19 | CASSIGTSGEQYF
TRBJ1-1 | TRBV5-4 | CASSSLTEGNTEAFF
TRBJ2-3 | TRBV11-2 | CASSFAGTATDTQYF
TRBJ2-7 | TRBV23-1 | CATGGTATKYSYEQYF
TRBJ1-6 | TRBV7-8 | CASQGARSPLHF
TRBJ2-5 | TRBV5-6 | CASSLGVGRETQYF
TRBJ1-5 | TRBV19 | CASSTKTGGAGNQPQHF
TRBJ2-7 | TRBV28 | CASTLTWGVGEQYF
TRBJ1-1 | TRBV20-1 | CSASPFGGQNTEAFF